The entry below describes one T cell receptor beta chain. This table comes from immunoSEQ multiplex PCR, and its TCRdb copy is limited to in-frame clones, with some not included. The repertoire consists of about 190,000 clones, with 75% to 90% occurring once and the leading ten covering 6.7%. CDR3 length: 14 residues. Germline CDR1 and CDR2: LNHDA and SQIVND (reference sequence). Trimming stripped 7 bases from V and 4 bases from J, with 16 bases between. The data belong to a study of blood T cell repertoires in COVID-19. The rearrangement uses TRBV19 and TRBJ1-2, with a weak D call TRBD1 (5 bases). The specimen was peripheral blood. The clonotype was recovered from a middle-aged man with acute or convalescent COVID-19. CDR3 in amino acids: CASTTTVRSYGYTF. In nucleotides, the CDR3 is TGTGCCAGTACTACGACAGTGAGGTCCTATGGCTACACCTTC.